This passage covers 16 T cell receptor beta chains from one sample sequenced in a study of blood T cells in healthy people across ages. PCR was performed a second time for roughly 7 to 11 cycles using a sample-barcoded 5' primer and a J-beta primer mix. Using its own MiXCR run on the 5' RACE reads, TCRdb lists one record per CDR3 protein. The sample contains hundreds of thousands of distinct CDR3 sequences, 20% to 25% of which appear only once. Sequences were obtained from blood. These receptors all stem from a man in his sixties or seventies in good health.

This clonotype was seen more than once but under ten times. The chain uses TRBV7-8 and TRBJ1-5, with D perhaps TRBD1 (6 bases). Germline assignment: CDR1 SGHVS and CDR2 FQNEAQ. The CDR3 is made up of 15 amino acids. Trimming removed 5 bases from V and 1 base from J, with 12 bases in between. The CDR3 loop is CASSQQGESNQPQHF. DNA for the CDR3: TGTGCCAGCAGCCAACAGGGTGAGAGCAATCAGCCCCAGCATTTT. Full variable domain (remainder filled in from reference TRBV7-8 and TRBJ1-5): GAGVSQSPRYKVAKRGQDVALRCDPISGHVSLFWYQQALGQGPEFLTYFQNEAQLDKSGLPSDRFFAERPEGSVSTLKIQRTQQEDSAVYLCASSQQGESNQPQHFGDGTRLSIL.

The rearrangement joins TRBV7-2 to TRBJ1-4, with TRBD1 matching 8 bases. J lost 0 bases, V lost 2 bases, and 2 bases had no gene match. Germline loops: CDR1 SGHTA, CDR2 FQGNSA. This CDR3 comprises 16 residues. The CDR3 protein is CASSLQGAATNEKLFF. For the CDR3, the DNA is TGTGCCAGCAGCTTACAGGGGGCTGCAACTAATGAAAAACTGTTTTTT.

This clonotype was seen more than once but under ten times. This rearrangement joins TRBV11-1 to TRBJ2-5; D uncertain. The germline gives CDR1 SGHAT, CDR2 FQDESV (reference sequence). There are 14 residues in the CDR3. V was trimmed by 4 bases and J by 0 bases, leaving 9 bases between them. CDR3 protein: CASSSKMYQETQYF. DNA of the CDR3: TGTGCCAGCAGCTCCAAGATGTACCAAGAGACCCAGTACTTC.

As for this clonotype: The junction does not match germline at one end; this may be a read error. V usage is TRBV7-9 and J usage is TRBJ2-5; 7 bases align to TRBD2. Germline values: CDR1 SEHNR, CDR2 FQNEAQ (reference sequence). The CDR3 sequence is 14 residues long. CDR3 nucleotide sequence: TGTGCCAGCGGCTTAGCCGGGGGGTTCGAGACCCAGTACTTC. Its protein product is CASGLAGGFETQYF.

In this sample, this clonotype turned up a few times. The chain is built from TRBV4-2 and TRBJ2-3; possible D gene TRBD2, 6 bases. Germline V gives CDR1 LGHNA, CDR2 YNFKEQ. The CDR3 contains 15 residues. V lost 3 bases to trimming and J lost 3 bases, with 13 bases between them. The CDR3 is CASSQDGLATDTQYF. The CDR3 DNA reads TGTGCCAGCAGCCAGGATGGGCTAGCGACAGATACGCAGTATTTT.

The chain couples TRBV12-3 or TRBV12-4 to TRBJ1-1, with TRBD1 as a possible D gene (6 bases). V was trimmed by 4 bases and J by 5 bases, leaving 14 bases between them. This CDR3 comprises 14 residues. The CDR3 DNA follows: TGTGCCAGCAGTTGGACCAGGGGAAGGACTGAAGCTTTCTTT. Its protein product is CASSWTRGRTEAFF.

V and J are TRBV5-1 and TRBJ2-3; D unclear. Trimming took 0 bases from V and 7 from J, leaving 12 bases between them. Germline assignment: CDR1 SGHRS and CDR2 YFSETQ. The CDR3 is 14 residues long. CDR3 loop: CASSLEDRSNTQYF. The CDR3 region has the DNA TGCGCCAGCAGCTTGGAGGACCGGAGCAATACGCAGTATTTT.

This clonotype was found a few times. The chain joins TRBV4-1 to TRBJ2-7; D is possibly TRBD2 (5 bases). The CDR3 totals 14 residues. V lost 3 bases and J lost 6, with 15 bases in between. Germline V gene lookup returns CDR1 MGHRA and CDR2 YSYEKL. The CDR3: CASSQNWGEGEQYF. DNA of the CDR3: TGCGCCAGCAGCCAGAACTGGGGAGAGGGCGAGCAGTACTTC.

V is TRBV18 and J is TRBJ2-5; 14 bases line up with TRBD2. Germline V gene lookup returns CDR1 KGHSH and CDR2 LQKENI. The ends lost 2 bases at V and 4 bases at J; junction bases unmatched: 6. The CDR3 is 17 amino acids. Here the CDR3 DNA reads TGTGCCAGCTCACCAGGGACTAGCGGGAGCGGAAGAGAGACCCAGTACTTC. Translation: CASSPGTSGSGRETQYF.

V gene TRBV20-1 combines with J gene TRBJ2-5; 7 nucleotides line up with TRBD2. The J call may be wrong; the DNA end is better matched by TRBJ2-7. The germline gives CDR1 DFQATT, CDR2 SNEGSKA (reference sequence). The CDR3 contains 15 residues. CDR3 in amino acids: CSARDVLRERLEQYF. Written as DNA, the CDR3 is TGCAGTGCTAGGGACGTCTTGCGGGAGAGACTCGAGCAGTACTTC.

This clonotype was counted between two and nine times. The V gene is TRBV28, the J gene TRBJ2-5; TRBD1 matches at 10 bases. The CDR3 has 13 amino acids. Germline V gene data show CDR1 as MDHEN and CDR2 as SYDVKM. After removal of 8 bases from V and 11 bases from J, the junction contained 11 bases not matched to a gene. CDR3 coding DNA: TGTGCCAGCTGGGGACAGGGGTCCTACAAGCAGTACTTC. Its protein is CASWGQGSYKQYF. Supplemented by reference TRBV28 and TRBJ2-5, the full variable domain reads DVKVTQSSRYLVKRTGEKVFLECVQDMDHENMFWYRQDPGLGLRLIYFSYDVKMKEKGDIPEGYSVSREKKERFSLILESASTNQTSMYLCASWGQGSYKQYFGPGTRLLVL.

This clonotype was seen a handful of times. V and J are TRBV18 and TRBJ2-5; a weak D match, TRBD2 (7 bases). Trimming stripped 3 bases from V and 5 bases from J, with 10 bases between. The V gene's germline CDR1 is KGHSH and CDR2 LQKENI. This CDR3 has 13 residues. The CDR3 loop is CASSPGGLETQYF. The CDR3 DNA follows: TGTGCCAGCTCACCGGGGGGGCTGGAGACCCAGTACTTC.

Only a few counts were recorded for this clonotype. The V call is TRBV7-2, the J call TRBJ2-7; 7 nucleotides match TRBD2. Germline values: CDR1 SGHTA, CDR2 FQGNSA. This CDR3 contains 15 residues. The ends lost 4 bases at V and 0 bases at J; junction bases unmatched: 6. The CDR3 spells CASSSSGGSSYEQYF. DNA of the CDR3: TGTGCCAGCAGCTCTAGCGGAGGGAGCTCCTACGAGCAGTACTTC. Full variable domain (outside the CDR3, taken from reference TRBV7-2 and TRBJ2-7): GAGVSQSPSNKVTEKGKDVELRCDPISGHTALYWYRQSLGQGLEFLIYFQGNSAPDKSGLPSDRFSAERTGGSVSTLTIQRTQQEDSAVYLCASSSSGGSSYEQYFGPGTRLTVT.

The chain joins TRBV29-1 to TRBJ2-7; 7 bases are shared with TRBD1. The trim removed 6 bases at V and 3 bases at J, leaving 5 bases unmatched. The germline gives CDR1 SQVTM, CDR2 ANQGSEA. This CDR3 has 12 residues. The CDR3 DNA is TGCAGCGTCCAAGACAGGGACTACGAGCAGTACTTC. Translated, it gives CSVQDRDYEQYF.

This clonotype has only a few counts. The chain couples TRBV4-1 to TRBJ2-7; 10 nucleotides line up with TRBD2. V lost 0 bases to trimming and J lost 5 bases; unmatched junction nucleotides: 4. CDR3 size: 15 residues. In germline, CDR1 is MGHRA, CDR2 YSYEKL. DNA of the CDR3: TGCGCCAGCAGCCAAGAATCTAGCGGGAGAAACGAGCAGTACTTC. The encoded protein is CASSQESSGRNEQYF.

This clonotype was seen a few times. CDR3 sequence reads: CASSLYPVQETQYF. The CDR3 DNA sequence: TGTGCCAGCAGTTTATACCCAGTCCAAGAGACCCAGTACTTC. The J gene is TRBJ2-5, the V gene TRBV28; no clear D gene. V lost 1 base, J lost 1 base, and 7 bases lay in between. The CDR3 sequence is 14 residues long. The germline CDR1 and CDR2 sequences are MDHEN and SYDVKM.